This TCR beta chain was retrieved from a study of vaccination and CD4 T cells after COVID-19. In the study overall: Samples taken post-COVID came a median about 100 days after diagnosis, ranging from 35 to 161. Overlapping peptides covering the spike proteins of SARS-CoV-2, HCoV-NL63, HCoV-OC43 and HCoV-229E were added to stimulate cells. Study-wide results and limits: When vaccine-specific clones from convalescent patients were examined, 304 of 307 were spike mono-reactive.

The V end was cut by 2 bases, the J end by 7 bases, with 14 bases between. The CDR3 totals 14 residues. The germline V gene encodes CDR1 LGHDT and CDR2 YNNKEL (reference sequence). Sample treatment: approximately 10-day PBMC culture with coronavirus spike peptide pools or control peptides (ViraFEST assay). Positive tests by PCR, dated March to December 2020, predated US Alpha, Beta and Delta variants. Cultured CD4+ T-cell DNA underwent Oncomine TCR Beta short-read sequencing. TCRdb re-called the PCR reads through MiXCR, storing one row per CDR3 protein. The sample lists about 15,000 distinct CDR3 sequences; approximately 58% were seen once. As to this clonotype: Its antigen remains unidentified.

The TCR comes from a human donor who had recovered from COVID-19. J is TRBJ1-2 and V is TRBV3-1; D uncertain. The sample taken for sequencing was CD4+ T cells from blood, cultured in vitro. DNA for the CDR3: TGTGCCAGCAGCCAAAGCCGGGGAGGTAGTGGCTACACCTTC. It encodes CASSQSRGGSGYTF.